This T cell receptor beta chain was captured in a study of blood T cell repertoires in COVID-19. The assay was immunoSEQ multiplex PCR, and TCRdb's table has in-frame clones only and misses some. The repertoire includes about 380,000 clones, 87% of them detected once, and 1.3% sits in the top ten. V dropped 4 bases and J dropped 3 bases, with 9 bases sitting between them. The germline CDR1 and CDR2 sequences are LNHNV and YYDKDF (reference sequence). The CDR3 is 13 amino acids. The J gene is TRBJ1-1, the V gene TRBV15, with a tentative D call TRBD1 (6 bases). Specimen: PBMCs or T cells enriched from blood (not recorded which). This clonotype was obtained from a man aged 25 to 40 who had recovered from COVID-19. CDR3 in DNA: TGTGCCACCAGCAAGGGGGTGGACACTGAAGCTTTCTTT. Encoded protein: CATSKGVDTEAFF.